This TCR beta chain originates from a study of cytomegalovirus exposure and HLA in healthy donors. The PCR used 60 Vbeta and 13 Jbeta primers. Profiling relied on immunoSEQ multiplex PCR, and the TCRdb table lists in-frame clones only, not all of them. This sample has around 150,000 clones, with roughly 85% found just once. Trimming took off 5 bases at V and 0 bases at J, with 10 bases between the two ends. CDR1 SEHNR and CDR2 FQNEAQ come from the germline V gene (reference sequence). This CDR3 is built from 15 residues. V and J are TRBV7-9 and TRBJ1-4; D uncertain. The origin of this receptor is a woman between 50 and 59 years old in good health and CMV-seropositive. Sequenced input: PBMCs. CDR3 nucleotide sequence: TGTGCCAGCAGCAGGGAGATTTCAACTAATGAAAAACTGTTTTTT. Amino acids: CASSREISTNEKLFF.